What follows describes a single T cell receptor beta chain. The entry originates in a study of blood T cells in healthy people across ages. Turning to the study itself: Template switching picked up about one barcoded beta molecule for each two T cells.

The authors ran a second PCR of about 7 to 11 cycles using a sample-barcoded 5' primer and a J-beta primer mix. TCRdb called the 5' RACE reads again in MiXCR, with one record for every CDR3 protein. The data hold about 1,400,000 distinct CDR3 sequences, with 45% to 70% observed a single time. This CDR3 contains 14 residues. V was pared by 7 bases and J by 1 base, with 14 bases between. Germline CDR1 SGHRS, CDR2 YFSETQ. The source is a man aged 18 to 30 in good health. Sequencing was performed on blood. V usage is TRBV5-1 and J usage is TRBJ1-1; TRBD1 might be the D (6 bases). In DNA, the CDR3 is TGCGCCAGCTCCGAGGGGACACGGAACACTGAAGCTTTCTTT. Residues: CASSEGTRNTEAFF.